This T cell receptor beta chain is drawn from a study of T cell responses to AZD1222 COVID-19 vaccine. Study findings and constraints: Donors, mostly white British, included more females; clonal diversity was possibly underestimated. Spike-specific TCR breadth and depth rose after two AZD1222 doses. AZD1222 recipients seropositive at baseline numbered only 6 or 7. Unmutated variant regions reportedly attract nearly half of all spike-specific TCRs.

Germline CDR1 and CDR2: SGDLS and YYNGEE. This CDR3 contains 14 residues. The J segment lost 6 bases and the V segment lost 3 bases, leaving 7 bases of the junction unmatched. Comment on this clone: The antigen is not known.

Some clones are missing from TCRdb's copy, which holds only in-frame ones; the method was immunoSEQ multiplex PCR. The sample holds about 140,000 clones, 80% to 95% seen once. The sequences come from peripheral blood, collected on day 0 of MenACWY control vaccination. The chain combines TRBV9 with TRBJ1-2, with 8 nucleotides matching TRBD1. The source of this sequence is an adult in good health. CDR3 residues: CASSARQGLDGYTF. CDR3 DNA sequence: TGTGCCAGCAGCGCCCGACAGGGGCTGGATGGCTACACCTTC.